This T cell receptor beta chain was sequenced for a study of regulatory T cells in long-lasting Graves disease. Looking at the study overall: Duration of antithyroid drug therapy among newly diagnosed Graves' patients was under 3 months. Study-level results: Relative to new patients (approximately 960), persistent patients exhibited greater sharing of public clonotypes (around 3,000). The study examined only peripheral blood, not thyroid tissue.

TCR beta libraries were built with iRepertoire HTBI primers and Arm-PCR of CDR3 regions. TCRdb re-called the multiplex PCR reads with MiXCR, one entry per CDR3 protein. The sample contains roughly 530,000 distinct CDR3 sequences, around 16% of which appear only once. This clonotype was picked up a small number of times. Its target is unknown. V was shortened by 0 bases and J by 14 bases, with 14 bases between the two germline ends. Germline CDR1 DFQATT, CDR2 SNEGSKA (reference sequence). This CDR3 has 12 residues. Described time point: newly diagnosed GD, antithyroid drugs for less than 3 months. Researchers made the TCR library from RNA that was extracted from PBMCs. This same sample was also part of a study on T cells in Graves' hyperthyroidism and ophthalmopathy. This second study notes: The study used the HTBI primer set for a first-round RT-PCR of the TCR CDR3.

The source is a woman aged 40 to 65 with Graves disease. Sequenced material: peripheral blood mononuclear cells (PBMCs), taken at new diagnosis, from a patient treated with antithyroid drugs. This chain connects TRBV20-1 to TRBJ2-1; no clear D gene. The CDR3 coding sequence is TGCAGTGCTAGAGATTCGGAGCTCCTTAAGTTCTTC. Amino acid sequence: CSARDSELLKFF.